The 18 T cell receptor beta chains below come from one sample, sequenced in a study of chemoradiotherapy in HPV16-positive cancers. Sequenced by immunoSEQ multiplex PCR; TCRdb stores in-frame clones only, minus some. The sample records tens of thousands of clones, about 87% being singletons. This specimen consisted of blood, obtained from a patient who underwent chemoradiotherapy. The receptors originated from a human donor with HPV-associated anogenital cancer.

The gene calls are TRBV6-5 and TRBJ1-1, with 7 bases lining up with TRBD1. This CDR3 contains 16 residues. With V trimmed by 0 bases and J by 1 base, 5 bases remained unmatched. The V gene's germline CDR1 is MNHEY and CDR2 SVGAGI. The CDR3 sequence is CASSYSTGRTNTEAFF. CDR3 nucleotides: TGTGCCAGCAGTTACTCGACAGGGCGGACGAACACTGAAGCTTTCTTT.

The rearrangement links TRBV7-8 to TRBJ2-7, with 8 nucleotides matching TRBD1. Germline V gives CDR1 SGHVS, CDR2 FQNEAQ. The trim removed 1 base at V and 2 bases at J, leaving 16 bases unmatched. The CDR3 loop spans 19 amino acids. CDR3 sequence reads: CASSLDGYVLGQGAYEQYF. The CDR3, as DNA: TGTGCCAGCAGCTTAGATGGGTACGTACTTGGACAGGGAGCCTACGAGCAGTACTTC.

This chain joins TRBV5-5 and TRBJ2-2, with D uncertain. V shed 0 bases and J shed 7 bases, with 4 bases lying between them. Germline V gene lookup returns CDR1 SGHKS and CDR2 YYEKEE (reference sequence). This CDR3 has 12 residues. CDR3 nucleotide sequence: TGTGCCAGCAGCTTGGCACTCGGGGAGCTGTTTTTT. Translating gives CASSLALGELFF.

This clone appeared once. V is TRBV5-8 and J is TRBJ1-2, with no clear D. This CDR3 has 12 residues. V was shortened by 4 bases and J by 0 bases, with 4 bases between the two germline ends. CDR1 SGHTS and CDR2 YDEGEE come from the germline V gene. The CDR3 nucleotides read TGTGCCAGCAGCCGGGCTAACTATGGCTACACCTTC. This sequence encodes CASSRANYGYTF.

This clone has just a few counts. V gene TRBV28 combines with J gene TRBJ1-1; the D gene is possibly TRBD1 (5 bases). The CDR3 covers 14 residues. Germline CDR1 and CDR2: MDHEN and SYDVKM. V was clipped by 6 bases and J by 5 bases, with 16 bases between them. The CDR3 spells CASSQYGGGTEAFF. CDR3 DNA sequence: TGTGCCAGCAGCCAATACGGGGGGGGGACTGAAGCTTTCTTT. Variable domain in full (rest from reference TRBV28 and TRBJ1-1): DVKVTQSSRYLVKRTGEKVFLECVQDMDHENMFWYRQDPGLGLRLIYFSYDVKMKEKGDIPEGYSVSREKKERFSLILESASTNQTSMYLCASSQYGGGTEAFFGQGTRLTVV.

Here the CDR3 DNA reads TGTGCCATCTCCGGGACATTTAGTAATTCACCCCTCCACTTT. Protein sequence: CAISGTFSNSPLHF. The chain uses TRBV6-1 and TRBJ1-6; tentatively, D is TRBD1 (6 bases). V shed 10 bases and J shed 6 bases, with 16 bases lying between them. The CDR3 extends over 14 amino acids. Germline-derived CDR1 and CDR2 are MNHNS and SASEGT.

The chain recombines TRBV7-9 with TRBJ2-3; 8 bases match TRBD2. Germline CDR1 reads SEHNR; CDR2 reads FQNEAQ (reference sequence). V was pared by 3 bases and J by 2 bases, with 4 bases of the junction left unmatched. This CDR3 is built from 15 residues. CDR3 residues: CASSFGGALTDTQYF. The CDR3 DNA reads TGTGCCAGCAGCTTCGGGGGGGCTCTCACAGATACGCAGTATTTT.

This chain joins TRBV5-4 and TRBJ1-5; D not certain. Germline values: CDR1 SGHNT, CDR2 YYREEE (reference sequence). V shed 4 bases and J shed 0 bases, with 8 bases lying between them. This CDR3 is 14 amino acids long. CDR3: CASSEDLSNQPQHF. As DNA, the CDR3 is TGTGCCAGCAGCGAGGATCTTAGCAATCAGCCCCAGCATTTT.

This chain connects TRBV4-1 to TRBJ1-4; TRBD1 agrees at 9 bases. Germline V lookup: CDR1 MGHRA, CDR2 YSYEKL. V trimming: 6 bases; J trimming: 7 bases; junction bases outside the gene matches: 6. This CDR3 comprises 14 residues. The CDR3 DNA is TGCGCCAGCAGTGCGGACAGGGGCGGTGAAAAACTGTTTTTT. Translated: CASSADRGGEKLFF.

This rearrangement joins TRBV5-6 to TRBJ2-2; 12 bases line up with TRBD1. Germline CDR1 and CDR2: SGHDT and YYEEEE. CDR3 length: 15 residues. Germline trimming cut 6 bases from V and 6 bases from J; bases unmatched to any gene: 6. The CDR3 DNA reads TGTGCCAGCACACTCGGGACAGGGGGCCCCGGGGAGCTGTTTTTT. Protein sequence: CASTLGTGGPGELFF.

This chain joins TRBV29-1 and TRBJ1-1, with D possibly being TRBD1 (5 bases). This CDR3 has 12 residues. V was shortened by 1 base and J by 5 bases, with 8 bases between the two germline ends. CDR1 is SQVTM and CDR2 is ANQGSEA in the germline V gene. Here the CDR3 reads CSVEVGVTEAFF. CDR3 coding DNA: TGCAGCGTTGAAGTAGGGGTAACTGAAGCTTTCTTT.

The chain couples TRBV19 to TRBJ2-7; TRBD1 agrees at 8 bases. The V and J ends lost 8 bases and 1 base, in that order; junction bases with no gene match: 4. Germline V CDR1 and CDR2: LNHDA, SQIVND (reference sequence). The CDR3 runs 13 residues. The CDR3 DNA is TGTGCCAGTCGGGGACAGGAATCCTACGAGCAGTACTTC. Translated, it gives CASRGQESYEQYF.

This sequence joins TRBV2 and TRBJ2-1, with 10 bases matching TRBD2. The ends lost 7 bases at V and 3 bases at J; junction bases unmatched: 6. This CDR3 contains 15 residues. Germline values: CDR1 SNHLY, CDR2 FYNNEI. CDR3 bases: TGTGCCAGCACCGCTACTAGCGGGGTCTACAATGAGCAGTTCTTC. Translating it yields CASTATSGVYNEQFF. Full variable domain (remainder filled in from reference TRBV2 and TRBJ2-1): EPEVTQTPSHQVTQMGQEVILRCVPISNHLYFYWYRQILGQKVEFLVSFYNNEISEKSEIFDDQFSVERPDGSNFTLKIRSTKLEDSAMYFCASTATSGVYNEQFFGPGTRLTVL.

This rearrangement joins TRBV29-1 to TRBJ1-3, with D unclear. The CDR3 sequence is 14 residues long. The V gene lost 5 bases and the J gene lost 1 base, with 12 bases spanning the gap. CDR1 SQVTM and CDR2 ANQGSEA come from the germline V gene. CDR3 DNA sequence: TGCAGCGTTAGAGACGGGCGGTCTGGAAACACCATATATTTT. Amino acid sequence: CSVRDGRSGNTIYF.

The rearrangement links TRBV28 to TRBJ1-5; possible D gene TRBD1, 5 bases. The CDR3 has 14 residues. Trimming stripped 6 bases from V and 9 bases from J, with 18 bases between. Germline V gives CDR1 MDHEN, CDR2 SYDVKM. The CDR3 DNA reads TGTGCCAGCAGCCTAGGGCAGGGCCCATCGCCCCAGCATTTT. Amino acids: CASSLGQGPSPQHF.

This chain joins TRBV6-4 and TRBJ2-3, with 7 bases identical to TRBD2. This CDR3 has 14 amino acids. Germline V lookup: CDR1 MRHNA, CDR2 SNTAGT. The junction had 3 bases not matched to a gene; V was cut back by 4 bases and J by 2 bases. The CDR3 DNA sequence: TGTGCCAGCAGTGTTGCGGGGGACACAGATACGCAGTATTTT. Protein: CASSVAGDTDTQYF.

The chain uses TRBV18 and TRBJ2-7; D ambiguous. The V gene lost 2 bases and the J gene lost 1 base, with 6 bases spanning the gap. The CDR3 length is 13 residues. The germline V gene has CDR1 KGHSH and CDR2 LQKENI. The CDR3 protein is CASSPGSSYEQYF. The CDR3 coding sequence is TGTGCCAGCTCACCAGGGTCTTCCTACGAGCAGTACTTC.

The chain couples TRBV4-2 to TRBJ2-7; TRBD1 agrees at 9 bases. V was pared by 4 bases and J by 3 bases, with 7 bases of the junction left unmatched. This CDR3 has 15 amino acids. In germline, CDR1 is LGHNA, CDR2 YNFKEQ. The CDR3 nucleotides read TGTGCCAGCAGCCCTTCTCCGACAGGGGGCTACGAGCAGTACTTC. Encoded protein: CASSPSPTGGYEQYF.